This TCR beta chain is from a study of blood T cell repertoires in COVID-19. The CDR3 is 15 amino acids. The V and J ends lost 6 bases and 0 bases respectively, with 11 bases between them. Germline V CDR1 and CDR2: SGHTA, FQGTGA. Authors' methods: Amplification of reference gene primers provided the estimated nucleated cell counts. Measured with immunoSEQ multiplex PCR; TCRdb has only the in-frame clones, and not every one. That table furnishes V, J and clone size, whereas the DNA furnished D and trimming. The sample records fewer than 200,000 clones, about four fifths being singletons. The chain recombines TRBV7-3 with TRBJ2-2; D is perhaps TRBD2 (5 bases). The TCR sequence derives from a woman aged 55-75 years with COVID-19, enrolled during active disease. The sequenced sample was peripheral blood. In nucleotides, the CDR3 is TGTGCCAGCAGGGCCTCGGGGTCGAACACCGGGGAGCTGTTTTTT. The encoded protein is CASRASGSNTGELFF.